The rows below give T cell receptor beta chains drawn from one sample of a study of blood T cell repertoires in COVID-19. The protocol was immunoSEQ multiplex PCR, while the TCRdb copy is restricted to in-frame clones and leaves out a portion. The data hold around 360,000 clones, with 80% to 90% observed a single time. Sequencing input: peripheral blood. The receptors originated from a woman aged 25-40 years with COVID-19, enrolled during active disease. Both conserved end residues are part of each CDR3.

v_gene: TRBV6-5
CDR3aa: CAGDRGRGVYEQYF

v_gene: TRBV7-2
CDR3aa: CASSYGQDRLGEQYF

v_gene: TRBV7-8
CDR3aa: CASSLGYENEKLFF

v_gene: TRBV6-2/TRBV6-3
CDR3aa: CASSPQYNEQFF

v_gene: TRBV4-1
CDR3aa: CASSQDRGGPEAFF

v_gene: TRBV30
CDR3aa: CAWSVLEQGAFYTF

v_gene: TRBV19
CDR3aa: CASRGSGLNSYEQYF

v_gene: TRBV4-1
CDR3aa: CASSQGTGITEAFF

v_gene: TRBV28
CDR3aa: CASSFPDRAGTEAFF

v_gene: TRBV2
CDR3aa: CASSEQGRNQPQHF

v_gene: TRBV19
CDR3aa: CASSILGQISNQPQHF